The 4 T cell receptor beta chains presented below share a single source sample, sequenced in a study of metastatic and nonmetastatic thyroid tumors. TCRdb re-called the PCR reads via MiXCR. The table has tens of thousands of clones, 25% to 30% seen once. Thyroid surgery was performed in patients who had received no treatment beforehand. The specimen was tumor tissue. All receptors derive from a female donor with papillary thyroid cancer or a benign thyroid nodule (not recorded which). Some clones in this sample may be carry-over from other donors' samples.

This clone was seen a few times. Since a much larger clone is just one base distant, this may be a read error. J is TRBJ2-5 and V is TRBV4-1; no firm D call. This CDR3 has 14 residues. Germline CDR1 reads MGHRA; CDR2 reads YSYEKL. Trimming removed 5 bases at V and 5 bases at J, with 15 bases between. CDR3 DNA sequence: TGCGCCAGCAGCTTCCGGGTGGCCGGGGAGACCCAGTACTTC. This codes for CASSFRVAGETQYF.

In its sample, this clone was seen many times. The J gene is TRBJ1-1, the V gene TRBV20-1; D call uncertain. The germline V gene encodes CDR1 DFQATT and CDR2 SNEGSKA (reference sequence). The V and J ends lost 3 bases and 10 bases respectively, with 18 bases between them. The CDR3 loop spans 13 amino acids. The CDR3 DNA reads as TGCAGTGCTAGGGCCGAGGCAGGATTGCGAGCTTTCTTT. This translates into CSARAEAGLRAFF.

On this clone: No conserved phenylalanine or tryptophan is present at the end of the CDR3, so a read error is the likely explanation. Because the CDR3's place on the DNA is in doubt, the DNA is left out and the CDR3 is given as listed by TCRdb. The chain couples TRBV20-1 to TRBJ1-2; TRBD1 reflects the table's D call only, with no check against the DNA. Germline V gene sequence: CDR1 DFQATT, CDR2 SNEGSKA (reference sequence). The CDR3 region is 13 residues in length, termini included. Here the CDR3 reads CSAITGSDYGYTS.

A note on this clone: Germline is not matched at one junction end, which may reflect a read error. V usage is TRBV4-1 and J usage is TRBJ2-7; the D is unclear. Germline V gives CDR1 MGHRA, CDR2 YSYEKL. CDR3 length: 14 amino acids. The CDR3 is CASSHASKLYEKYF. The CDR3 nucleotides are TGCGCCAGCAGCCACGCCTCGAAATTGTACGAGAAGTACTTC.